This T cell receptor (beta chain) appears in the sequencing data of a study of T cells expressing NK-cell markers (dated by TCRdb to about 2020). Background on the whole study: Three sorted T-cell subsets (CD3+CD56+NKG2C+, CD3+CD56+NKG2C- and CD3+CD56-NKG2C+) from fewer than 10 donors had their TCR beta-chain repertoires profiled. Among the eight sequenced donors, seven were HCMV-seropositive and one was HCMV-seronegative. Randomly selected healthy volunteers, three men and five women, were used as the eight sequenced donors. Sequencing of the libraries produced 2 x 150 bp reads on Illumina HiSeq 2000/2500, MiSeq or NextSeq. What the work shows at the level of the full study, not this receptor alone: Whether the expanded NKG2C-expressing T cell clones were specific for HCMV antigens remained unclear. In over 5 donors, the dominant CD3+CD56+NKG2C+ clonotypes were among the top 10 CD8+ clonotypes and accounted for roughly 1.0-8% of CD8+ T cells. Those dominant clonotypes were again the most abundant among CD3+CD56-NKG2C+ cells in several donors, at about 25-60.1%.

To determine HCMV serostatus, a commercial ELISA kit was used to detect HCMV-specific IgG in serum. Ficoll density gradient centrifugation was used to isolate peripheral blood mononuclear cells from blood. The listed sequencing device is Illumina HiSeq 2000. 5'RACE template switching, by which a universal primer site and unique molecular identifiers were added, was used to make TCR beta cDNA libraries. Priming for cDNA synthesis came from the TCR beta constant segment, and two successive PCR amplification steps followed. On the study's bioinformatics: Reads were demultiplexed and grouped by UMI with MIGEC, and clonotypes were assembled and quantified with MiTCR. To exclude erroneous sequences, only TCR cDNA sequences supported by at least two reads were retained. The tcR package was used for downstream repertoire analysis, with clonotypes matched between fractions based on CDR3 nucleotide sequence plus V segment. VDJmatch was used to annotate antigen specificity against VDJdb, with one amino acid substitution in CDR3 permitted. After reprocessing by TCRdb, each CDR3 protein sequence is one entry, and no DNA is given. TCRdb, rather than the study authors, made the V and J calls. The table for this sample lists about 550,000 distinct CDR3 sequences. The ten largest clonotypes hold roughly 3.5% of the sample.

Worth noting for this clonotype: This receptor's antigen is unknown.

CDR1 and CDR2, per the germline V gene (reference sequence), are DFQATT and SNEGSKA. The CDR3 runs 12 residues from the cysteine to the phenylalanine. DNA for this receptor is not on file. The specimen was blood T cells: a sorted CD56 or NKG2C T cell subset, CD4+ or CD8+ T cells, or bulk PBMC T cells (not recorded which). The receptor chain draws on TRBV20-1 and TRBJ2-7; the TRBD1 assignment by TCRdb is unverifiable without DNA. The receptor comes from a man in his late teens or twenties in good health. Donor details come from another sample of the same person, matched by shared clones. CDR3 protein: CSAATATYEQYF.